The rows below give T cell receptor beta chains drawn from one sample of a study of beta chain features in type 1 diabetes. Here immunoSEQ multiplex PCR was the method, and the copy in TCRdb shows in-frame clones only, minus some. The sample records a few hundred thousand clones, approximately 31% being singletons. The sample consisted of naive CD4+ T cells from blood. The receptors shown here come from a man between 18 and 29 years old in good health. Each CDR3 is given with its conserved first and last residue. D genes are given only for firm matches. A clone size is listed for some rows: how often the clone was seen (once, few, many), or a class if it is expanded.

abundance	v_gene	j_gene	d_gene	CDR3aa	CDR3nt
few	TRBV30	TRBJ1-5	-	CAWRAGPNQPQHF	TGTGCCTGGAGGGCAGGCCCCAATCAGCCCCAGCATTTT
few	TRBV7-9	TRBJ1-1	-	CASSLAHGGQTEAFF	TGTGCCAGCAGCTTAGCGCATGGGGGCCAGACTGAAGCTTTCTTT
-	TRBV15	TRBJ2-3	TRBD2	CATSSSGGFRVGTDTQYF	TGTGCCACCAGCTCATCGGGGGGATTCAGGGTTGGCACAGATACGCAGTATTTT
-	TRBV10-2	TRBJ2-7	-	CASSEAYEQYF	TGCGCCAGCAGTGAGGCTTACGAGCAGTACTTC
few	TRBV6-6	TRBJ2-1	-	CASTPWGGSTYNEQFF	TGTGCCAGCACACCCTGGGGGGGCAGCACATACAATGAGCAGTTCTTC
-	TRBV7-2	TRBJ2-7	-	CASSTDSASSYEQYF	TGTGCCAGCAGCACCGACAGCGCTAGCTCCTACGAGCAGTACTTC
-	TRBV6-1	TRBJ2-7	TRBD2	CASSESKRGFSYEQYF	TGTGCCAGCAGTGAATCAAAGCGGGGATTCTCCTACGAGCAGTACTTC
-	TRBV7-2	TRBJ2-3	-	CASSLVGGEPTDTQYF	TGTGCCAGCAGCTTAGTGGGCGGGGAACCTACAGATACGCAGTATTTT
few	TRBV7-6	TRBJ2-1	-	CASSLAPTGAYNEQFF	TGTGCCAGCAGCTTAGCCCCGACAGGAGCCTACAATGAGCAGTTCTTC
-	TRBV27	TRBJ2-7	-	CASSFSGLPTSYEQYF	TGTGCCAGCAGTTTTTCAGGACTACCGACCTCCTACGAGCAGTACTTC
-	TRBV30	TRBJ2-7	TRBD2	CAWSVRGRLNEREVPYEQYF	TGTGCCTGGAGTGTCCGGGGGCGCTTAAATGAGCGGGAGGTTCCCTACGAGCAGTACTTC
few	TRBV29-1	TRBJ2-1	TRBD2	CSVEKGLAGVTPYNEQFF	TGCAGCGTTGAAAAGGGACTAGCGGGAGTCACCCCCTACAATGAGCAGTTCTTC
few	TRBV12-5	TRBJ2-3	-	CASGLATVSTDTQYF	TGTGCTAGTGGTTTGGCCACAGTAAGCACAGATACGCAGTATTTT
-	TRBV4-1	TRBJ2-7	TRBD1	CASSLAGTGADEQYF	TGCGCCAGCAGTTTAGCCGGGACAGGGGCCGACGAGCAGTACTTC
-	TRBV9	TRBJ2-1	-	CASSPSLGPYNEQFF	TGTGCCAGCAGCCCCAGTCTAGGTCCCTACAATGAGCAGTTCTTC
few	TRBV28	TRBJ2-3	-	CASSLGSTDTQYF	TGTGCCAGCAGCTTAGGCAGCACAGATACGCAGTATTTT
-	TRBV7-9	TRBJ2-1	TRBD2	CASSLARLAGGRSYNEQFF	TGTGCCAGCAGCTTAGCGCGGCTAGCGGGAGGCCGCTCCTACAATGAGCAGTTCTTC
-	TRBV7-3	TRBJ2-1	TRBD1	CASSRQGNNEQFF	TGTGCCAGCAGCCGACAGGGGAACAATGAGCAGTTCTTC
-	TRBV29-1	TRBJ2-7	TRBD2	CSVITSGTPYEQYF	TGCAGCGTTATCACTAGCGGGACCCCCTACGAGCAGTACTTC
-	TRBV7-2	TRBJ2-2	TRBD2	CASSSAPGGRAPGELFF	TGTGCCAGCAGTTCCGCCCCGGGCGGGAGGGCTCCCGGGGAGCTGTTTTTT
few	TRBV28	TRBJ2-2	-	CASSTGHSAGELFF	TGTGCCAGCAGTACGGGACACAGCGCCGGGGAGCTGTTTTTT
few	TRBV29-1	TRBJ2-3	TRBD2	CSGGLARTDTQYF	TGCAGCGGGGGACTAGCGCGCACAGATACGCAGTATTTT
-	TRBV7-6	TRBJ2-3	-	CASSRGTQATDTQYF	TGTGCCAGCAGCCGAGGGACCCAGGCCACAGATACGCAGTATTTT
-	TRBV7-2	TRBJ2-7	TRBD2	CASSPDGTSVDEQYF	TGTGCCAGCAGCCCAGACGGGACTAGTGTCGACGAGCAGTACTTC
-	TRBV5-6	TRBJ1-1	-	CASSFPNTEAFF	TGTGCCAGCAGCTTTCCGAACACTGAAGCTTTCTTT
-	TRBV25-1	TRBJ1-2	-	CASSPSDYGYTF	TGTGCCAGCAGTCCCAGCGACTATGGCTACACCTTC
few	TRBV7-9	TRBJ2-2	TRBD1	CASSTGGADTGELFF	TGTGCCAGCAGCACAGGGGGCGCGGACACCGGGGAGCTGTTTTTT
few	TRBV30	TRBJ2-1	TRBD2	CAWSVPSGRDYNEQFF	TGTGCCTGGAGTGTACCTAGCGGGAGGGACTACAATGAGCAGTTCTTC
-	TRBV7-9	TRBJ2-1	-	CASSIRIVVFGEQFF	TGTGCCAGCAGCATTCGGATTGTGGTCTTCGGTGAGCAGTTCTTC
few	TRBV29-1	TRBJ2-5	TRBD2	CSVDGTSGNQETQYF	TGCAGCGTTGACGGGACTAGCGGAAATCAAGAGACCCAGTACTTC
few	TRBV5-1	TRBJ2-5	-	CASSLQGMGTQYF	TGCGCCAGCAGCTTGCAGGGAATGGGGACCCAGTACTTC
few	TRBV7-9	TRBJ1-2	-	CASSLWAAVLLWYGYTF	TGTGCCAGCAGCTTATGGGCAGCCGTATTGCTGTGGTATGGCTACACCTTC
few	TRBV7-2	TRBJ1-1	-	CASSLHPSGVNTEAFF	TGTGCCAGCAGCTTACATCCCTCAGGGGTGAACACTGAAGCTTTCTTT
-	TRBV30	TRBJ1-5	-	CAWAWGENQPQHF	TGTGCCTGGGCATGGGGGGAAAATCAGCCCCAGCATTTT
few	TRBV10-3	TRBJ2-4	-	CAISEYNPGAKNIQYF	TGTGCCATCAGTGAATACAACCCGGGGGCCAAAAACATTCAGTACTTC
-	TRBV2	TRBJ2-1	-	CASSERTNYNEQFF	TGTGCCAGCAGCGAGAGGACTAACTACAATGAGCAGTTCTTC
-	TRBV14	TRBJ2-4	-	CASSQDPLAIQYF	TGTGCCAGCAGCCAAGACCCATTGGCCATTCAGTACTTC
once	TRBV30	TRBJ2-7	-	CAYSQLISYEQYF	TGTGCCTACAGTCAACTTATATCCTACGAGCAGTACTTC
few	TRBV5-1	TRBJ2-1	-	CASSLGPNEQFF	TGCGCCAGCAGCTTGGGTCCAAATGAGCAGTTCTTC
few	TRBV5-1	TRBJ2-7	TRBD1	CASSLTGPSYEQYF	TGCGCCAGCAGCCTGACAGGGCCCTCCTACGAGCAGTACTTC
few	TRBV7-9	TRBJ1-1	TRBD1	CASSPWGGGASGTEAFF	TGTGCCAGCAGCCCTTGGGGAGGGGGCGCGAGTGGGACTGAAGCTTTCTTT
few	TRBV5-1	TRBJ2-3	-	CASSLSDTQYF	TGCGCCAGCAGCTTGTCAGATACGCAGTATTTT
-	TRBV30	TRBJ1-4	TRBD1	CAGRDRRTTNEKLFF	TGTGCCGGCCGGGACAGGAGGACAACTAATGAAAAACTGTTTTTT
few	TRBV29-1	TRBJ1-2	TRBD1	CSVAQRDRNGYTF	TGCAGCGTTGCCCAGAGGGACAGGAATGGCTACACCTTC
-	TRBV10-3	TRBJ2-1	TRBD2	CAIRTSGSYNEQFF	TGTGCCATCAGGACTAGCGGATCCTACAATGAGCAGTTCTTC
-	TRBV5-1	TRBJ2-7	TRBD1	CASSLGNLPGGSGEQYF	TGCGCCAGCAGCCTGGGGAACCTCCCAGGGGGCAGTGGCGAGCAGTACTTC
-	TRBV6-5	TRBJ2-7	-	CASSRRQADYEQYF	TGTGCCAGCAGTCGTAGACAGGCTGACTACGAGCAGTACTTC
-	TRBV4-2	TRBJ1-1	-	CASSQDLDTEAFF	TGTGCCAGCAGCCAAGATCTGGACACTGAAGCTTTCTTT
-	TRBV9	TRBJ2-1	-	CASSPRQGADNEQFF	TGTGCCAGCAGTCCGCGGCAGGGTGCCGACAATGAGCAGTTCTTC
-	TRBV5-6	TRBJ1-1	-	CASSRNTEAFF	TGTGCCAGCAGCCGGAACACTGAAGCTTTCTTT
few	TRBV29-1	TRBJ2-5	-	CSVALPSRTQYF	TGCAGCGTTGCTTTGCCGAGTAGGACCCAGTACTTC
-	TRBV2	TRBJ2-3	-	CASSEESTDTQYF	TGTGCCAGCAGTGAGGAAAGCACAGATACGCAGTATTTT
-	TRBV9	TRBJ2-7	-	CASSRTSEHEQYF	TGTGCCAGCAGCCGGACGAGCGAGCACGAGCAGTACTTC
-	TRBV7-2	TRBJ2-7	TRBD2	CASSLNQREKYF	TGTGCCAGCAGCTTAAACCAGCGGGAGAAGTACTTC
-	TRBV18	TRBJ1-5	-	CASSPFSNQPQHF	TGTGCCAGCTCACCTTTTAGCAATCAGCCCCAGCATTTT